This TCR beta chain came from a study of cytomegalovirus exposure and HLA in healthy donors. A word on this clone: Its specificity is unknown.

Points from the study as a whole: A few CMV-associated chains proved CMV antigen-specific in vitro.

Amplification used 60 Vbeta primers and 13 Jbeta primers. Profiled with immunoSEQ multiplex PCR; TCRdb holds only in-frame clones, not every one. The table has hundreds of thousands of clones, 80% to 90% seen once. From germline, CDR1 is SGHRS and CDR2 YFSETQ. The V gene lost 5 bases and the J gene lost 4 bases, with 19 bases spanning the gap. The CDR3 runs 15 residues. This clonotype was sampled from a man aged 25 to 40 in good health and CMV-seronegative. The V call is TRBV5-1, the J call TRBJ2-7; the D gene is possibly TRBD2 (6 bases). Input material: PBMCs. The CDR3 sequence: CASRDSAGSWYEQYF. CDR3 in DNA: TGCGCCAGCAGGGATTCGGCGGGAAGCTGGTACGAGCAGTACTTC.